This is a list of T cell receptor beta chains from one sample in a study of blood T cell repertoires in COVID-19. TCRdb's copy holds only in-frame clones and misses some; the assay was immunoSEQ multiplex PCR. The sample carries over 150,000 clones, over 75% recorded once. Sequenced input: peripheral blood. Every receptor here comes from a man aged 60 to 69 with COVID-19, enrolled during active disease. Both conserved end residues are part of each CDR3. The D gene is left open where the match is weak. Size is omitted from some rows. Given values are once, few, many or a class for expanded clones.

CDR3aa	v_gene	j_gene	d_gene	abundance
CASSPGLAGASTDTQYF	TRBV7-3	TRBJ2-3	TRBD2	once
CASSPASGDRSGYTF	TRBV18	TRBJ1-2	-	-
CATSDIPTSGYNTDTQYF	TRBV24-1	TRBJ2-3	TRBD2	-
CATSSPPGGGNNEQFF	TRBV24-1	TRBJ2-1	TRBD2	-
CASSLYSRGGTGGVGSYGYTF	TRBV27	TRBJ1-2	TRBD1	-
CASSLGRVEQYF	TRBV5-6	TRBJ2-7	-	-
CSASVRAGANEQFF	TRBV20-1	TRBJ2-1	TRBD2	-
CASSIRGDRPLITEAFF	TRBV19	TRBJ1-1	TRBD1	once
CASEGVKGTEAFF	TRBV5-1	TRBJ1-1	-	once
CASSWAGDYNEQFF	TRBV5-5	TRBJ2-1	-	-
CATGQLQETQYF	TRBV2	TRBJ2-5	-	-
CASSEQGYNSPLHF	TRBV2	TRBJ1-6	-	-
CASSFGTGPYEQYF	TRBV7-3	TRBJ2-7	TRBD1	-
CASSLVLGISSPLHF	TRBV7-2	TRBJ1-6	-	-
CSVEKGKETQYF	TRBV29-1	TRBJ2-5	-	-
CASRLPPTDTQYF	TRBV12-3/TRBV12-4	TRBJ2-3	-	-
CASGEGQPQHF	TRBV2	TRBJ1-5	-	-
CASSQDEGRSGYGYTF	TRBV4-3	TRBJ1-2	-	-
CASSQVGGNSPLHF	TRBV3-1/TRBV3-2	TRBJ1-6	-	-
CASSQDRGQGDEKLFF	TRBV4-3	TRBJ1-4	TRBD1	once
CASSGMGRGYEKLFF	TRBV2	TRBJ1-4	TRBD1	many
CASSTDRVVGELFF	TRBV6-5	TRBJ2-2	TRBD1	-
CASSHKELATRDEQFF	TRBV3-1/TRBV3-2	TRBJ2-1	TRBD2	-
CASSNPQGDQPQHF	TRBV4-2	TRBJ1-5	TRBD1	-
CASSIILTGGANQPQHF	TRBV19	TRBJ1-5	-	-
CASSLGRQAQETQYF	TRBV5-6	TRBJ2-5	-	once
CASSLNPTGGQPQHF	TRBV6-6	TRBJ1-5	-	-
CASSQDRVSGETQYF	TRBV3-1/TRBV3-2	TRBJ2-5	-	-
CASSIGQGDGSKNIQYF	TRBV5-1	TRBJ2-4	TRBD1	-
CASRNTSSYEQYF	TRBV19	TRBJ2-7	-	few
CASSYSRTGDTDQETQYF	TRBV6-2/TRBV6-3	TRBJ2-5	TRBD1	-
CATSSGSGNTIYF	TRBV24-1	TRBJ1-3	-	-
CATGDISGNTIYF	TRBV19	TRBJ1-3	-	-
CATSTNRISGNTIYF	TRBV6-2/TRBV6-3	TRBJ1-3	-	once
CASSIENGRASNEQFF	TRBV19	TRBJ2-1	TRBD2	-
CSVEIGQGRAEAFF	TRBV29-1	TRBJ1-1	-	-
CASRGLGLITEAFF	TRBV19	TRBJ1-1	-	-
CASNLNPSRGGYTF	TRBV6-6	TRBJ1-2	-	-
CASSYPSGTKETQYF	TRBV11-3	TRBJ2-5	TRBD2	-
CASSLQAGFEAFF	TRBV14	TRBJ1-1	-	-
CASSLLPGKETQYF	TRBV11-2	TRBJ2-5	-	-
CASASGGATDTQYF	TRBV28	TRBJ2-3	TRBD2	-
CASSQAGTGFNYGYTF	TRBV18	TRBJ1-2	TRBD1	many
CASSLIRGGYNEQFF	TRBV27	TRBJ2-1	-	few
CASRQGGGYGYTF	TRBV12-3/TRBV12-4	TRBJ1-2	TRBD1	-
CAWSRFLAKNNEQFF	TRBV30	TRBJ2-1	-	-
CASSPQGYEQYF	TRBV5-1	TRBJ2-7	-	-
CSARGGIEQYF	TRBV20-1	TRBJ2-7	-	-
CASSLGAQGIGNQPQHF	TRBV7-2	TRBJ1-5	-	-
CASSSPFTRGLAFF	TRBV7-2	TRBJ1-1	-	-
CSASSSGSIGEQFF	TRBV20-1	TRBJ2-1	TRBD2	-
CASSQDSSLSPLHF	TRBV3-1/TRBV3-2	TRBJ1-6	-	-
CASTASGAEQYF	TRBV28	TRBJ2-7	-	-
CASSTHRGRDTEAFF	TRBV7-2	TRBJ1-1	TRBD1	few
CASSYSRQQETQYF	TRBV6-5	TRBJ2-5	-	-
CASSTGTSASNEQFF	TRBV5-1	TRBJ2-1	TRBD2	-
CASSRGVTGELFF	TRBV7-8	TRBJ2-2	-	-
CASSRAGQANYGYTF	TRBV6-2/TRBV6-3	TRBJ1-2	TRBD1	-
CASSSRSPWGMNTEAFF	TRBV7-9	TRBJ1-1	-	-